This TCR beta chain was sequenced during a study of glioma-infiltrating T cells. Findings of the study overall: Tissue-blood divergence was below expectation in non-neoplastic patients, above in gliomas. Very few CDR3 sequences were shared between tissue and blood.

The iRepertoire nested amplicon-rescue multiplex PCR amplified TCR alpha and beta CDR3s from RNA. Tissue mRNA or PBMC total RNA, roughly 100-400 ng, went into one-step reverse transcription and amplification. TCRdb processed the multiplex PCR reads anew with MiXCR; each CDR3 protein has one entry. The table has roughly 100,000 distinct CDR3 sequences, 29% seen once. Many counts were recorded for this clonotype. The antigen remains unidentified. The CDR3 covers 14 residues. V was trimmed by 0 bases and J by 5 bases, leaving 11 bases between them. Germline V gene sequence: CDR1 SGHKS, CDR2 YYEKEE (reference sequence).

The chain links TRBV5-5 to TRBJ1-1, with D possibly TRBD1 on 5 matching bases. This receptor was obtained from a human donor with low-grade glioma or glioblastoma, undergoing nonglioma brain surgery, or in good health (not recorded which). Sequencing was carried out using glioma tissue, nonneoplastic brain tissue, or PBMCs (not recorded which). CDR3 sequence (DNA): TGTGCCAGCAGCTTGGCTGGGGGAGGGACTGAAGCTTTCTTT. It translates to CASSLAGGGTEAFF.